The entry below gives a single T cell receptor (beta chain) sequence along with its context. As yet, its antigen is unknown. V dropped 3 bases and J dropped 0; count of bases not matched to a gene: 4. Germline CDR1 MNHEY, CDR2 SMNVEV (reference sequence). This CDR3 spans 17 amino acids. The sample comes from a study of immune evolution from preneoplasia to lung adenocarcinoma. As for the study in general: HLA loss of heterozygosity: around 6.5% AIS, approximately 15% MIA, more than 25% ADC, none AAH.

Sequenced by immunoSEQ multiplex PCR; TCRdb stores in-frame clones only, minus some. Here the sample spans 8,000 to 9,000 clones, over 75% being singletons. Study results and limitations: Compared with EGFR-mutant or double wild-type lesions, KRAS-mutant nodules were more clonal.

Sequenced material: FFPE minimally invasive lung adenocarcinoma tissue. The J gene is TRBJ2-3, the V gene TRBV27, with TRBD2 identical over 12 bases. The sequence was obtained from a donor at least 70 years old with lung adenocarcinoma. CDR3 sequence (DNA): TGTGCCAGCAGTTTCCGGACTAGCGGGACTAGCACAGATACGCAGTATTTT. This sequence encodes CASSFRTSGTSTDTQYF.